Below, 17 T cell receptor beta chains from the same sample are listed, as sequenced in a study of blood T cell repertoires in COVID-19. Sequenced by immunoSEQ multiplex PCR; TCRdb stores in-frame clones only, minus some. The table records roughly 220,000 clones, roughly nine tenths of them present only once. The material sequenced was PBMCs or T cells enriched from blood (not recorded which). The receptors stem from a young woman in a cohort exposed to, infected with or recovered from COVID-19 (not recorded which).

The chain links TRBV3-1 (or the pseudogene TRBV3-2) to TRBJ1-1, with 9 bases that match TRBD1. The germline V gene has CDR1 LGHDT and CDR2 YNNKEL (reference sequence). V dropped 4 bases and J dropped 9; count of bases not matched to a gene: 6. This CDR3 has 13 amino acids. CDR3 loop: CASSLRGTGQAFF. As DNA, the CDR3 is TGTGCCAGCAGCCTGCGGGGGACAGGGCAAGCTTTCTTT.

The chain links TRBV7-9 to TRBJ1-1; possibly TRBD1 for D (5 bases). CDR3 size: 13 residues. Per germline, CDR1 SEHNR and CDR2 FQNEAQ (reference sequence). Trimming took 5 bases from V and 1 from J, leaving 8 bases between them. For the CDR3, the DNA is TGTGCCAGCAGCCCGACAGCGAACACTGAAGCTTTCTTT. It is translated as CASSPTANTEAFF. Full variable domain (missing parts from reference TRBV7-9 and TRBJ1-1): DTGVSQNPRHKITKRGQNVTFRCDPISEHNRLYWYRQTLGQGPEFLTYFQNEAQLEKSRLLSDRFSAERPKGSFSTLEIQRTEQGDSAMYLCASSPTANTEAFFGQGTRLTVV.

The chain is built from TRBV3-1 (or the pseudogene TRBV3-2) and TRBJ2-5; no clear D. Germline lookup yields CDR1 LGHDT and CDR2 YNNKEL (reference sequence). This CDR3 comprises 12 residues. V was trimmed by 0 bases and J by 12 bases, leaving 11 bases between them. CDR3 DNA sequence: TGTGCCAGCAGCCAAGATATGGCAGTCAAGTACTTC. Translating gives CASSQDMAVKYF.

This chain joins TRBV2 and TRBJ2-1, with TRBD1 identical over 7 bases. Trimming took 6 bases from V and 9 from J; bases not matched to a gene: 11. The germline gives CDR1 SNHLY, CDR2 FYNNEI. The CDR3 covers 14 residues. CDR3 residues: CASRLSGAGGEQFF. In DNA, the CDR3 is TGTGCCAGCAGGCTCTCCGGGGCAGGGGGTGAGCAGTTCTTC.

The genes are TRBV24-1 and TRBJ1-2; 7 nucleotides align to TRBD1. V was clipped by 2 bases and J by 3 bases; unmatched bases: 2. Germline V gene data show CDR1 as KGHDR and CDR2 as SFDVKD. The CDR3 covers 14 residues. The DNA of the CDR3 is TGTGCCACCAGTGATTCCGACAGGGACTATGGCTACACCTTC. This encodes CATSDSDRDYGYTF.

The chain uses TRBV6-5 and TRBJ1-6, with a possible D match to TRBD1 (6 bases). This CDR3 region has 16 residues. CDR1 and CDR2 from the germline V gene are MNHEY and SVGAGI. V lost 0 bases to trimming and J lost 4 bases, with 10 bases between them. CDR3 sequence reads: CASSYSDSNYNSPLHF. The CDR3 DNA sequence: TGTGCCAGCAGTTACTCGGACAGTAATTATAATTCACCCCTCCACTTT.

The chain links TRBV4-1 to TRBJ2-3; no clear D. The ends were cut back, 0 bases at V and 5 bases at J, with 9 bases in the middle. This CDR3 comprises 14 residues. CDR1 MGHRA and CDR2 YSYEKL come from the germline V gene. CDR3 DNA: TGCGCCAGCAGCCAAGAACCACGACAAGATACGCAGTATTTT. Encoded protein: CASSQEPRQDTQYF.

The chain is built from TRBV24-1 and TRBJ1-2; a possible D gene is TRBD1 (6 bases). The germline V gene encodes CDR1 KGHDR and CDR2 SFDVKD. Trimming left V 0 bases short and J 4 bases short, with 17 bases between. The CDR3 has 17 amino acids. The CDR3 DNA is TGTGCCACCAGTGATTTGCCGCGAAGGACAGCTCCCTATGGCTACACCTTC. It specifies CATSDLPRRTAPYGYTF.

The V gene is TRBV6-5, the J gene TRBJ2-7; TRBD2 matches 7 bases. Germline V gene data show CDR1 as MNHEY and CDR2 as SVGAGI. The CDR3 is 16 amino acids. The V gene end was trimmed by 0 bases and the J gene end by 7 bases; junction bases not matched to a gene: 12. The DNA for the CDR3 is TGTGCCAGCAGTTACTCGAGCGGGACTACGGGTCGGGAGCAGTACTTC. It encodes CASSYSSGTTGREQYF.

J is TRBJ1-2 and V is TRBV7-9, with D unclear. Trimming took 5 bases from V and 4 from J, leaving 11 bases between them. The germline V gene encodes CDR1 SEHNR and CDR2 FQNEAQ (reference sequence). CDR3 length: 13 amino acids. CDR3 amino acids: CASSPLLSYGYTF. The DNA for the CDR3 is TGTGCCAGCAGCCCTCTTCTGAGCTATGGCTACACCTTC.

The chain is built from TRBV6-1 and TRBJ1-2; 8 bases agree with TRBD1. CDR1 is MNHNS and CDR2 is SASEGT in the germline V gene. J gave up 4 bases and V 1 base, and 11 bases lay outside the gene matches. The CDR3 is made up of 17 amino acids. CDR3 coding DNA: TGTGCCAGCAGTGAAGTTCCCGGGACAGGAAGCACCTATGGCTACACCTTC. Translating it yields CASSEVPGTGSTYGYTF.

The V call is TRBV5-4, the J call TRBJ2-7, with D maybe TRBD1 (5 bases). Germline loops: CDR1 SGHNT, CDR2 YYREEE (reference sequence). The CDR3 contains 15 residues. V shed 0 bases and J shed 7 bases, with 17 bases lying between them. The CDR3 DNA sequence: TGTGCCAGCAGCTTGGTGGGCACATGGCCAGGGGAGCAGTACTTC. It encodes CASSLVGTWPGEQYF.

In this sample, this clone turned up once. The V call is TRBV28, the J call TRBJ1-4, with D possibly being TRBD1 (5 bases). The CDR3 runs to 15 residues. Germline-derived CDR1 and CDR2 are MDHEN and SYDVKM. Trimming stripped 6 bases from V and 4 bases from J, with 15 bases between. The CDR3, as DNA: TGTGCCAGCAGACCCATTTTGACAGATAATGAAAAACTGTTTTTT. This sequence encodes CASRPILTDNEKLFF.

CDR3 protein: CASSATGSSYEQYF. The CDR3 DNA is TGTGCCAGTAGTGCGACGGGGAGCTCCTACGAGCAGTACTTC. The chain recombines TRBV19 with TRBJ2-7; weak D call: TRBD2 (5 bases). The CDR3 length is 14 residues. Germline CDR1 LNHDA, CDR2 SQIVND (reference sequence). V dropped 5 bases and J dropped 0 bases, with 11 bases sitting between them.

The chain links TRBV6-5 to TRBJ2-7; D may be TRBD2 (5 bases). Trimming took off 7 bases at V and 0 bases at J, with 16 bases between the two ends. The length of the CDR3 is 15 residues. Looked up from germline, CDR1 is MNHEY and CDR2 is SVGAGI. CDR3 DNA: TGTGCCAGCACCCGGTCGGGGAGCAGCTCCTACGAGCAGTACTTC. Translated, it gives CASTRSGSSSYEQYF.

Written as DNA, the CDR3 is TGTGCCTGGCGACCCCCCTTCCGACAGACTAACTATGGCTACACCTTC. Its protein is CAWRPPFRQTNYGYTF. The V call is TRBV30, the J call TRBJ1-2, with a possible D match to TRBD1 (5 bases). The ends were cut back, 5 bases at V and 0 bases at J, with 19 bases in the middle. Germline lookup yields CDR1 GTSNPN and CDR2 SVGIG (reference sequence). The CDR3 is 16 residues long.

The chain has TRBV27 and TRBJ2-7; 9 bases are a match to TRBD1. Germline CDR1 is MNHEY and CDR2 is SMNVEV (reference sequence). This CDR3 is built from 18 residues. V gave up 0 bases and J gave up 0 bases; unmatched junction bases: 9. The CDR3 DNA follows: TGTGCCAGCAGTTTATCGAACAGGGGGCCTTCTAGCTCCTACGAGCAGTACTTC. It translates to CASSLSNRGPSSSYEQYF.